Each of the 21 T cell receptor beta chains below was sequenced from the same sample in a study of blood T cell repertoires in COVID-19. The table came from immunoSEQ multiplex PCR; TCRdb's copy has only in-frame clones and leaves some out. Here the sample spans approximately 150,000 clones, more than 75% being singletons. Sequencing was carried out using peripheral blood. The receptor set was obtained from a human donor in a cohort sampled during active COVID-19.

The J gene is TRBJ2-5, the V gene TRBV7-2; 7 bases line up with TRBD2. There are 14 residues in the CDR3. Germline V gene lookup returns CDR1 SGHTA and CDR2 FQGNSA. Unmatched junction bases numbered 7, after V lost 4 bases and J lost 5 bases. The CDR3 spells CASSSGRVGETQYF. The CDR3 DNA sequence: TGTGCCAGCAGCTCAGGGAGGGTGGGGGAGACCCAGTACTTC.

The chain couples TRBV30 to TRBJ1-3, with 8 bases matching TRBD1. Germline loops: CDR1 GTSNPN, CDR2 SVGIG (reference sequence). This CDR3 has 15 amino acids. V lost 1 base, J lost 0 bases, and 2 bases stayed unmatched. Here the CDR3 reads CAWSGTGLSGNTIYF. The CDR3 region has the DNA TGTGCCTGGAGTGGGACAGGGCTCTCTGGAAACACCATATATTTT.

The V gene is TRBV19, the J gene TRBJ1-3; D call uncertain. The CDR3 runs 16 residues. Germline CDR1 LNHDA, CDR2 SQIVND (reference sequence). V lost 9 bases, J lost 0 bases, and 18 bases lay in between. CDR3 in DNA: TGTGCCAGCAAGAGCGGTGCCGGAAACTCTGGAAACACCATATATTTT. It specifies CASKSGAGNSGNTIYF.

The chain combines TRBV30 with TRBJ1-2; perhaps TRBD1 as D (5 bases). Germline V lookup: CDR1 GTSNPN, CDR2 SVGIG (reference sequence). The CDR3 sequence is 12 residues long. V dropped 4 bases and J dropped 4 bases, with 10 bases sitting between them. The chain's CDR3 is CAWTAGGYGYTF. The CDR3 nucleotides are TGTGCCTGGACGGCGGGGGGCTATGGCTACACCTTC.

The chain employs TRBV19 and TRBJ1-1; D gene uncertain. The CDR3 runs to 14 residues. The ends were cut back, 4 bases at V and 7 bases at J, with 16 bases in the middle. CDR1 and CDR2 (germline): LNHDA, SQIVND (reference sequence). CDR3 nucleotides: TGTGCCAGTAGTACTAGTCCCCTGCGGGGTGAAGCTTTCTTT. As protein: CASSTSPLRGEAFF. The whole variable domain, filled in from reference TRBV19 and TRBJ1-1, reads DGGITQSPKYLFRKEGQNVTLSCEQNLNHDAMYWYRQDPGQGLRLIYYSQIVNDFQKGDIAEGYSVSREKKESFPLTVTSAQKNPTAFYLCASSTSPLRGEAFFGQGTRLTVV.

This rearrangement joins TRBV3-1 (or the pseudogene TRBV3-2) to TRBJ2-1; TRBD2 aligns across 12 bases. Germline lookup yields CDR1 LGHDT and CDR2 YNNKEL (reference sequence). The CDR3 runs 16 residues. Germline trimming cut 1 base from V and 2 bases from J; bases unmatched to any gene: 0. In DNA, the CDR3 is TGTGCCAGCAGCCAAGGGACTAGCGGGACCTACAATGAGCAGTTCTTC. Translated: CASSQGTSGTYNEQFF.

This chain uses TRBV5-5 with TRBJ1-1, with D hard to call. CDR1 SGHKS and CDR2 YYEKEE come from the germline V gene (reference sequence). V was trimmed by 4 bases and J by 1 base, leaving 8 bases between them. CDR3 length: 13 amino acids. In DNA form, the CDR3 reads TGTGCCAGCAGCCCTCGCGGGAACACTGAAGCTTTCTTT. Its translation: CASSPRGNTEAFF. Looking up the rest from reference TRBV5-5 and TRBJ1-1 gives the full variable domain: DAGVTQSPTHLIKTRGQQVTLRCSPISGHKSVSWYQQVLGQGPQFIFQYYEKEERGRGNFPDRFSARQFPNYSSELNVNALLLGDSALYLCASSPRGNTEAFFGQGTRLTVV.

This chain uses TRBV28 with TRBJ2-3, with a tentative D call TRBD1 (5 bases). Germline V lookup: CDR1 MDHEN, CDR2 SYDVKM. With 7 bases removed from V and 1 base from J, the gap between germline ends came to 15 bases. This CDR3 is 15 amino acids long. Here the CDR3 reads CASTLKQARTDTQYF. For the CDR3, the DNA is TGTGCCAGCACCCTGAAACAGGCCCGCACAGATACGCAGTATTTT.

The chain links TRBV7-9 to TRBJ2-3; 8 bases are shared with TRBD2. Germline CDR1 is SEHNR and CDR2 is FQNEAQ (reference sequence). Trimming cost V 7 bases and J 4 bases; bases outside gene matches: 10. The CDR3 totals 15 residues. As DNA, the CDR3 is TGTGCCAGCACCGACGCCCGCGGGGGGCCAGATACGCAGTATTTT. Encoded protein: CASTDARGGPDTQYF.

The genes are TRBV28 and TRBJ2-3; the match to TRBD2 covers 7 bases. Germline CDR1 reads MDHEN; CDR2 reads SYDVKM. CDR3 length: 15 amino acids. V shed 0 bases, J shed 2 bases, and the junction held 2 bases outside the gene matches. The CDR3 DNA reads as TGTGCCAGCAGTTTATGGCTAGCGGCCACAGATACGCAGTATTTT. Translating gives CASSLWLAATDTQYF.

This clone has only one observation. The chain is built from TRBV4-1 and TRBJ1-1; 11 bases fit TRBD1. Germline CDR1 is MGHRA and CDR2 is YSYEKL. This CDR3 is built from 15 residues. Trimming took 3 bases from V and 1 from J; bases not matched to a gene: 1. The CDR3 DNA sequence: TGCGCCAGCAGCCACGGACAGGGGGCGAACACTGAAGCTTTCTTT. Translating gives CASSHGQGANTEAFF.

This sequence joins TRBV19 and TRBJ1-5; perhaps TRBD1 as D (5 bases). Trimming stripped 8 bases from V and 3 bases from J, with 14 bases between. There are 14 residues in the CDR3. The germline V gene encodes CDR1 LNHDA and CDR2 SQIVND (reference sequence). The CDR3 sequence is CASASGDYNQPQHF. Written as DNA, the CDR3 is TGTGCCAGTGCCTCGGGGGATTACAATCAGCCCCAGCATTTT.

The chain joins TRBV20-1 to TRBJ2-3; 9 positions match TRBD2. The germline CDR1 and CDR2 sequences are DFQATT and SNEGSKA (reference sequence). The V segment lost 3 bases and the J segment 5 bases; nucleotides outside the gene matches: 6. The CDR3 extends over 14 amino acids. Here the CDR3 reads CSASSLAGKDTQYF. In DNA form, the CDR3 reads TGCAGTGCTAGTTCCCTAGCGGGGAAAGATACGCAGTATTTT.

This chain links TRBV5-1 with TRBJ2-5; tentative D call: TRBD2 (5 bases). Deletions cut 1 base from V and 3 bases from J, with 16 bases between. Germline V gives CDR1 SGHRS, CDR2 YFSETQ. There are 16 residues in the CDR3. This CDR3 is CASSLMGRGTEETQYF. CDR3 nucleotide sequence: TGCGCCAGCAGCTTGATGGGCCGGGGAACGGAAGAGACCCAGTACTTC.

Only a few counts were recorded for this clone. The genes are TRBV9 and TRBJ1-6; D remains ambiguous. Germline V gene data show CDR1 as SGDLS and CDR2 as YYNGEE. Trimming removed 0 bases from V and 6 bases from J, with 10 bases in between. CDR3 length: 15 amino acids. CDR3 bases: TGTGCCAGCAGCGTAGCTACGGACTCTAATTCACCCCTCCACTTT. Translating it yields CASSVATDSNSPLHF.

The gene calls are TRBV7-9 and TRBJ2-3, with D hard to call. The CDR3 totals 14 residues. Germline V gives CDR1 SEHNR, CDR2 FQNEAQ (reference sequence). V shed 4 bases and J shed 0 bases, with 8 bases lying between them. The CDR3 spells CASSYTVSTDTQYF. The CDR3 nucleotides are TGTGCCAGCAGCTACACCGTAAGCACAGATACGCAGTATTTT.

This chain uses TRBV5-6 with TRBJ1-1; D is undetermined. From germline, CDR1 is SGHDT and CDR2 YYEEEE. This CDR3 is built from 15 residues. V lost 4 bases, J lost 6 bases, and 19 bases lay in between. The CDR3 region is CASSLYYEEGAEAFF. CDR3 bases: TGTGCCAGCAGCCTTTATTATGAGGAAGGCGCTGAAGCTTTCTTT.

The J gene is TRBJ1-5, the V gene TRBV2; 9 bases line up with TRBD1. The length of the CDR3 is 16 residues. The trim removed 2 bases at V and 4 bases at J, leaving 6 bases unmatched. Germline V gene data show CDR1 as SNHLY and CDR2 as FYNNEI. The CDR3 sequence: CASSERVDRGNQPQHF. In DNA, the CDR3 is TGTGCCAGCAGTGAACGGGTGGACAGGGGAAATCAGCCCCAGCATTTT.

The genes are TRBV2 and TRBJ2-3; D uncertain. The germline V gene has CDR1 SNHLY and CDR2 FYNNEI. The CDR3 extends over 12 amino acids. Trimming left V 6 bases short and J 0 bases short, with 4 bases between. DNA of the CDR3: TGTGCCAGCAGGACTAGCACAGATACGCAGTATTTT. This sequence encodes CASRTSTDTQYF.

The chain links TRBV5-4 to TRBJ2-7; D perhaps matches TRBD2 (6 bases). With 9 bases removed from V and 2 bases from J, the gap between germline ends came to 15 bases. The V gene's germline CDR1 is SGHNT and CDR2 YYREEE (reference sequence). This CDR3 spans 13 amino acids. CDR3 residues: CATTGVGTYEQYF. DNA for the CDR3: TGTGCCACCACGGGGGTAGGAACCTACGAGCAGTACTTC.

As regards this clone: A read error may be the cause here, since a much bigger clone is one base away. The chain combines TRBV28 with TRBJ1-2; 10 positions match TRBD1. Germline values: CDR1 MDHEN, CDR2 SYDVKM. The CDR3 sequence is 14 residues long. V was pared by 2 bases and J by 3 bases, with 0 bases of the junction left unmatched. CDR3: CASSLGTGDYGYTF. The DNA for the CDR3 is TGTGCCAGCAGTTTAGGGACAGGGGACTATGGCTACACCTTC.